The clone carrying this TCR beta chain was counted ten times or more. This CDR3 is built from 14 residues. Germline V gene lookup returns CDR1 DFQATT and CDR2 SNEGSKA (reference sequence). Between the trimmed V and J ends, which lost 0 bases and 4 bases, there was a span of 12 bases. Total RNA was isolated from each sample in quantities of at least 5 micrograms. Combining a sample-barcoded 5' primer with a J-beta primer mix, a second PCR ran for roughly 7 to 11 cycles. TCRdb reanalysed the 5' RACE reads using MiXCR and keeps one entry per CDR3 protein. The sample records hundreds of thousands of distinct CDR3 sequences, 32% being singletons. The data stem from a study of blood T cells in healthy people across ages.

The TCR was taken from a woman aged 80 or over in good health. This sequence joins TRBV20-1 and TRBJ1-2, with D perhaps TRBD1 (5 bases). The sample was blood. The CDR3 nucleotides read TGCAGTGCTAGAGATACGGGGGTGGCCTATGGCTACACCTTC. Residues: CSARDTGVAYGYTF.